This T cell receptor beta chain came from a study of human thymus T cells. General study results and limits: Related work showed strongly overlapping thymic repertoires across unrelated individuals.

The CDR3 consists of 19 residues. V was cut by 4 bases and J by 10 bases, with 34 bases left in between. Germline V gene data show CDR1 as LGHNA and CDR2 as YNFKEQ. This table comes from immunoSEQ multiplex PCR, and its TCRdb copy is limited to in-frame clones, with some not included. Here the sample spans under 150,000 clones, around 94% being singletons. Thymic material originated from resections removed in the course of corrective heart surgery. This clone showed up just once. What it recognizes is unknown. This clonotype was sampled from a boy in the first two years of life with a congenital heart defect but otherwise immunologically healthy. Sequencing was performed on thymus tissue. The chain joins TRBV4-2 to TRBJ2-5, with D possibly TRBD2 on 6 matching bases. The CDR3 sequence: CASSPAEESRLVEKKIQYF. CDR3 DNA: TGTGCCAGCAGCCCCGCAGAGGAATCCCGACTAGTTGAGAAAAAGATCCAGTACTTC.